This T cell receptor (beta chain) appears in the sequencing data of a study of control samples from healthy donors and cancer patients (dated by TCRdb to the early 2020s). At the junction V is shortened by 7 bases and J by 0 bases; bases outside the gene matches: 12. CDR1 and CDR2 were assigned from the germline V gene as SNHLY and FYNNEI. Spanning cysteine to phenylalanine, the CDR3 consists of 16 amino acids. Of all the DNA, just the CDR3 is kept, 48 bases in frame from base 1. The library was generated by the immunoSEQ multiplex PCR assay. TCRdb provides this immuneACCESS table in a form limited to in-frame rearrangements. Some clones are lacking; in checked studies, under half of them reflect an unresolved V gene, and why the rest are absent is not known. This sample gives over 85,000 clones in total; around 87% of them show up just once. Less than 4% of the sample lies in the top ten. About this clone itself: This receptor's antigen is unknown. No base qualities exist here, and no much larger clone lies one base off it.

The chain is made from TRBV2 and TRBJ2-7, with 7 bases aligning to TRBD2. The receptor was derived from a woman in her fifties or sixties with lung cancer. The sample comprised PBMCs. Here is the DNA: TGTGCCAGCACCAAGGGGCTAGCGGCCCTCTCCTACGAGCAGTACTTC. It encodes CASTKGLAALSYEQYF.